This TCR beta chain derives from a study of cytomegalovirus exposure and HLA in healthy donors (dated by TCRdb to 2016 to 2017). The study in broad terms: An earlier analysis of roughly 500 of the donors reported roughly 270 Gb of sequence data and around 120 million unique TCR beta sequences from 150 million to 200 million T cells. An early release covering just under 650 HLA-typed donors comprised about 290 gigabases of sequencing data and roughly 86 million unique TCR sequences. Of the roughly 400 genotyped donors, 80% to 90% were placed in the genetic ancestry cluster associated with self-reported Caucasian donors. The study aimed to test whether cataloging public T cell receptors could reveal signatures of past pathogen exposure. The study used immunosequencing to profile the T cell repertoires of hundreds of subjects and linked those repertoires to cytomegalovirus serostatus. A separate validation cohort of about 110 different subjects was used in addition to the 666-subject first cohort. To predict cytomegalovirus infection status, the study combined high-throughput TCR immunosequencing, statistical association of individual TCRs with disease status, and machine learning. A later analysis re-analyzed previously published TCR beta repertoires from 550 to 700 donors and added high-resolution HLA genotyping to study TCR occurrence patterns. In the later analysis, no new phenotypic data were used to find candidate immune exposures; instead, reliance was placed on TCR beta sequences and their occurrence across donors. An earlier analysis of 587 of the donors used high-throughput TCR beta sequencing to judge whether each TCR beta V gene segment behaved as functional or pseudogenic. Donor age, sex, ethnicity and CMV serostatus were collected together with the repertoire data. A later genetic analysis took genome-wide SNP genotypes for about three fifths of the roughly 700 donors and used that subset as a discovery cohort. All discovery cohort repertoires had been generated using a single sequencing platform. Class I and class II HLA loci were covered by the typing at four-digit resolution. The number of donors typed differed by locus, with roughly 620-640 for A, B, C, DRB1 and DQB1, around 500 for DQA1, 600 to 610 for DPA1, and over 400 for DPB1. Because of strong linkage in the cohort, five DR-DQ haplotypes were treated as single units for association and clustering. Across 398 genotyped donors of the cohort, an average of about 220,000 unique TCR beta nucleotide sequences per donor were sequenced, and 15% to 20% of those sequences were non-productive. Findings and caveats that apply to the study as a whole: In a later analysis, the rate of TCR association differed among HLA loci, with DRB1 alleles having the most associated TCRs and HLA-C alleles having the fewest. Because HLA typing was unavailable for some donors at each locus, only the typed subset was used in association tests. The cohort was sequenced for TCR beta chains only, and without alpha or paired-chain data the features that could be detected were limited. A further reported finding was that TCR beta sequences accurately predicted the HLA-A and HLA-B alleles for most subjects in the first cohort. According to the authors, the approach could potentially be generalized to other disease states and immunological phenotypes. In a later analysis, several top co-occurrence clusters were reported to appear linked to parvovirus B19, influenza, CMV and Epstein-Barr virus. Linkage disequilibrium might explain the correlated functional status among segregating V segments, but an unknown experimental factor could not be excluded. A cluster of highly shared sequence variants was judged likely to be a technical artifact of the sequencing pipeline. A later genetic analysis reported fewer N-insertions in productive TCRs among donors in an Asian-associated ancestry cluster than the roughly 620-donor mean. In both the original and validation cohorts, the classifier was reported to diagnose cytomegalovirus status with high specificity and sensitivity. A later genetic analysis associated a missense DCLRE1C variant with V-gene and J-gene trimming of TCR beta chains, and an independent cohort replicated the association. A later analysis found that HLA-associated TCR beta chains were more clonally expanded and had lower generation probabilities than equally common non-associated chains. In a later analysis, about 16,000 TCR beta sequences were associated with specific HLA alleles at a false discovery rate of 0.05. Over 15 rarely observed V segments, including chromosome 9 orphons, were excluded from the earlier analysis of about 610 of the donors because counts were too low. Presence/absence analyses assumed roughly uniform sequencing depth across donors, an assumption that may not hold. The study gave a list of about 160 TCR beta chains associated with cytomegalovirus. When HLA alleles, especially DR and DQ, strongly co-occurred, TCR associations were difficult to assign to individual alleles. Three of the identified cytomegalovirus-associated TCR beta chains were confirmed in vitro to be specific for cytomegalovirus antigens. A later analysis found that most CMV-associated TCR beta chains appeared HLA-restricted, with HLA associations seemingly driven largely by CMV exposure. The 87-base-pair reads could not distinguish some IMGT-functional V segments, including TRBV6-2 and TRBV6-3, so those segments were excluded. In an earlier analysis of under 600 of the donors, most TCR beta V segments were observed in productive rearrangements about 87% or about 30% of the time, broadly matching IMGT annotations. For the cohort, immune exposure information was limited to CMV serostatus. Most TCR sequences were observed very rarely across donors, whereas some public TCRs were present in many individuals.

From the cysteine up to the phenylalanine, the CDR3 has a length of 16 residues. Solely the CDR3 DNA is kept, with 48 bases framed from the first base. V was cut back by 3 bases and J by 3 bases, leaving a gap of 18 bases between them. The germline V gene provides CDR1 SGDLS and CDR2 YYNGEE. The cohort comprised fewer than 750 healthy bone marrow donors. At the time of sampling, all cohort members were nominally healthy, though unrecorded immune exposures were likely present. The donor was CMV seronegative and belonged to the group of around 400 seronegative cohort members. A peripheral blood sample was provided by each donor, and peripheral blood mononuclear cells were used for TCR beta sequencing. The Qiagen DNeasy Blood Extraction Kit was used to extract genomic DNA from the blood cell samples. Libraries were built with the immunoSEQ multiplex PCR assay. For the multiplex PCR, a mixture combining 60 forward primers for TCR Vbeta segments and 13 reverse primers for TCR Jbeta segments was used. The CDR3 region of rearranged TCR beta genes was amplified from genomic DNA by a multiplex PCR assay. The amplified TCR beta libraries were sequenced on the Illumina HiSeq System as 87-base-pair reads. The paper's processing steps were these. Across the roughly 600 repertoires, a later analysis counted 78 million or so unique TCR beta chains, some 11 million of which were shared by at least two donors. A nearest-neighbor algorithm error-corrected the raw reads and collapsed the reads into unique sequences, merging closely related sequences to remove PCR and sequencing errors. CDR3 sequences were aligned to IMGT reference sequences to assign V, D and J gene segments. For a sequence to be retained, a match of at least six nucleotides was required to both a V gene segment and a J gene segment. A rearrangement was called productive if the CDR3 had no stop codons and remained in frame with V and J, and every other rearrangement was called non-productive. Following IMGT convention, CDR3 was defined as the stretch from the second conserved V-encoded cysteine up to the conserved J-encoded phenylalanine. In an earlier analysis of roughly 580 of the donors, sequences lacking an unambiguous match to a single V gene segment were excluded. In an earlier analysis of 500 to 750 of the donors, V segments were called functional above 56.7% productive rearrangements and were called segregating when the between-donor standard deviation exceeded 5%. A statistical classification framework was developed to diagnose cytomegalovirus status using the catalog of TCR beta chain sequences. In a later analysis, V and J genes were assigned by comparing TCR nucleotide sequences against IMGT/GENE-DB human TR gene sequences. Using the TCRdist pipeline, a later analysis assigned CDR3 sequences along with most-parsimonious VDJ recombination scenarios. A later analysis defined each TCR beta chain by its CDR3 amino acid sequence plus V-gene family, and excluded reads lacking a unique V-gene family. In a later analysis, 550 to 650 highly shared, low-generation-probability nucleotide sequences were removed to address suspected cross-contamination and a sequencing artifact. A later analysis calculated a clonal expansion index for each public chain from normalized within-repertoire ranks of inferred template counts. In a later analysis, generation probabilities were computed with a VDJ recombination model fitted to out-of-frame rearrangements, and the resulting probabilities were checked against IGoR. A later analysis scored TCR-TCR, TCR-HLA and TCR-CMV co-occurrence with hypergeometric tests, applying a repertoire-size bias correction to TCR pairs. To estimate false discovery rates, a later analysis permuted the HLA or CMV assignments 20 times. In a later analysis, co-occurring TCRs were grouped using DBSCAN, and TCRdist sequence similarity was added for clustering within HLA-allele-positive subsets. Repertoires with fewer than 30,000 or more than 120,000 public chains, plus five repertoires with anomalous nucleotide sharing, were excluded from co-occurrence clustering. In TCRdb, the immuneACCESS table is reduced to in-frame sequences with V and J assigned. These tables do not hold every clone; where another copy was compared, an unresolved V gene accounts for under half, and the others remain unexplained. V and J calls and clone size are given by that table; D and trimming were obtained from the DNA. This sample is represented by over 200,000 clones; roughly 89% of them were singletons. Roughly 1% of the sample is held by the ten biggest clonotypes.

Details on this clone: The antigen it binds to is not known. No qualities accompany the bases; no much larger clone lies one base away.

Sequencing was done on a sample of PBMCs. Recombination linked TRBV9 to TRBJ1-2; perhaps TRBD1 is the D gene, with 5 bases matching. This receptor was obtained from a young woman in good health and CMV-seronegative. The CDR3 protein is CASSDDRSRRYYGYTF. At the DNA level, the sequence is TGTGCCAGCAGCGACGACAGAAGCCGACGATACTATGGCTACACCTTC. This CDR3, with the reference TRBV9 and TRBJ1-2 proteins standing in past its ends, gives the full variable domain DSGVTQTPKHLITATGQRVTLRCSPRSGDLSVYWYQQSLDQGLQFLIQYYNGEERAKGNILERFSAQQFPDLHSELNLSSLELGDSALYFCASSDDRSRRYYGYTFGSGTRLTVV.